Presented here are 15 T cell receptor beta chains from one specimen sequenced in a study of T cells in Graves' hyperthyroidism and ophthalmopathy. Amplified TCR beta CDR3 regions came from RNA transcripts. HTBI primers drove first-round RT-PCR of the TCR CDR3. TCRdb fed the multiplex PCR reads into MiXCR, producing one record per CDR3 protein. The table includes about 410,000 distinct CDR3 sequences, about 15% detected once. Sequenced material: blood. These receptors were collected from a man aged 18 to 35 with Graves' ophthalmopathy.

There are a few counts of this clonotype. The chain couples TRBV25-1 to TRBJ1-5; TRBD1 is a possible D gene (5 bases). Trimming cost V 4 bases and J 4 bases, with 8 bases left between them. This CDR3 region has 13 residues. The germline V gene encodes CDR1 MGHDK and CDR2 SYGVNS. The CDR3 region is CASSGGENQPQHF. Written as DNA, the CDR3 is TGTGCCAGCAGTGGAGGGGAAAATCAGCCCCAGCATTTT.

This clonotype was counted at least ten times. The gene calls are TRBV20-1 and TRBJ2-6; no clear D gene. V lost 3 bases and J 1 base, leaving 7 bases between the germline ends. CDR1 is DFQATT and CDR2 is SNEGSKA in the germline V gene (reference sequence). The CDR3 runs 14 residues. Written as DNA, the CDR3 is TGCAGTGCTAGGTATAAGTCTGGGGCCAACGTCCTGACTTTC. Translating gives CSARYKSGANVLTF.

The chain links TRBV6-1 to TRBJ1-1; 8 bases align to TRBD1. V lost 6 bases, J lost 4 bases, and 4 bases stayed unmatched. CDR3 length: 13 residues. Germline V gene lookup returns CDR1 MNHNS and CDR2 SASEGT. The CDR3 sequence: CASSITGGTEAFF. In DNA form, the CDR3 reads TGTGCCAGCAGCATTACAGGGGGCACTGAAGCTTTCTTT.

Regarding this clonotype: Possible read error: a much larger clone is one base away. This chain uses TRBV7-2 with TRBJ1-1; D is undetermined. CDR3 length equals 11 residues. CDR1 and CDR2 from the germline V gene are SGHTA and FQGNSA. CDR3 residues: CAGSLGYEAFF. The CDR3, as DNA: TGTGCCGGCAGCTTAGGATATGAAGCTTTCTTT.

This clonotype came up a few times. The chain employs TRBV9 and TRBJ2-3; the match to TRBD1 covers 11 bases. Trimming cost V 4 bases and J 6 bases; bases outside gene matches: 13. Germline lookup yields CDR1 SGDLS and CDR2 YYNGEE. This CDR3 comprises 17 residues. The CDR3 DNA sequence: TGTGCCAGCAGCCCCCGGCCCCGGGACAGGGGGGTGGATACGCAGTATTTT. It codes for CASSPRPRDRGVDTQYF.

This clonotype was detected many times. This chain links TRBV3-1 with TRBJ2-2; D might be TRBD2 (6 bases). CDR1 and CDR2 (germline): LGHDT, YNNKEL (reference sequence). The CDR3 totals 14 residues. The V gene lost 4 bases and the J gene lost 4 bases, with 10 bases spanning the gap. The CDR3 DNA is TGTGCCAGCAGCCGCGGGGAAGTCACCGGGGAGCTGTTTTTT. Encoded protein: CASSRGEVTGELFF.

Many counts were recorded for this clonotype. The CDR3 DNA sequence: TGTGCCAGCAGTTCCCCGACTAGCGGTGACAATGAGCAGTTCTTC. Its protein product is CASSSPTSGDNEQFF. V and J are TRBV27 and TRBJ2-1, with 9 nucleotides matching TRBD2. The V segment lost 4 bases and the J segment 5 bases; nucleotides outside the gene matches: 6. Germline V gene sequence: CDR1 MNHEY, CDR2 SMNVEV (reference sequence). CDR3 length: 15 residues.

This clonotype came up many times. The genes are TRBV7-9 and TRBJ2-3; D is ambiguous. Per germline, CDR1 SEHNR and CDR2 FQNEAQ (reference sequence). The CDR3 loop spans 15 amino acids. Trimming cost V 1 base and J 2 bases, with 10 bases left between them. CDR3 in DNA: TGTGCCAGCAGCTTAGACGGGCAGGTCACAGATACGCAGTATTTT. Protein: CASSLDGQVTDTQYF.

This clonotype was seen a handful of times. The DNA of the CDR3 is TGTGCCAGTAGTATAGATATTGAAGCTTTCTTT. Protein: CASSIDIEAFF. The rearrangement uses TRBV19 and TRBJ1-1; D gene uncertain. Germline V gene sequence: CDR1 LNHDA, CDR2 SQIVND (reference sequence). There are 11 residues in the CDR3. The V gene lost 0 bases and the J gene lost 7 bases, with 3 bases spanning the gap.

The rearrangement links TRBV6-5 to TRBJ1-1; 10 bases line up with TRBD1. Germline lookup yields CDR1 MNHEY and CDR2 SVGAGI. This CDR3 contains 16 residues. J lost 3 bases, V lost 2 bases, and 6 bases had no gene match. This chain's CDR3 is CASSYLPGQGDTEAFF. The CDR3, as DNA: TGTGCCAGCAGTTACCTGCCCGGACAGGGGGACACTGAAGCTTTCTTT.

The chain has TRBV11-2 and TRBJ2-3, with a possible D match to TRBD1 (6 bases). The length of the CDR3 is 15 residues. Trimming took off 6 bases at V and 6 bases at J, with 19 bases between the two ends. Germline loops: CDR1 SGHAT, CDR2 FQNNGV. CDR3: CASSPGTLPWDTQYF. The CDR3 DNA is TGTGCCAGCAGTCCCGGGACACTTCCATGGGATACGCAGTATTTT.

This clonotype was counted ten times or more. The rearrangement links TRBV4-2 to TRBJ2-3; D is unclear. CDR1 is LGHNA and CDR2 is YNFKEQ in the germline V gene. The CDR3 loop spans 14 amino acids. Trimming shortened V by 0 bases and J by 6 bases, and 10 bases separated the two germline ends. In DNA, the CDR3 is TGTGCCAGCAGCCAAGATAGTGGGCGGGATACGCAGTATTTT. Translated, it gives CASSQDSGRDTQYF.

The chain recombines TRBV10-1 with TRBJ2-1; 12 nucleotides agree with TRBD2. The CDR3 runs to 14 residues. Germline-derived CDR1 and CDR2 are WNHNN and SYGVQD (reference sequence). V was pared by 0 bases and J by 9 bases, with 0 bases of the junction left unmatched. The CDR3 DNA reads as TGCGCCAGCAGTGAGTCGGGACTAGCGGGTGAGCAGTTCTTC. Translated: CASSESGLAGEQFF.

This clonotype was observed many times. This chain joins TRBV12-3 or TRBV12-4 and TRBJ2-7; D perhaps matches TRBD1 (7 bases). The CDR3 runs 15 residues. V gave up 7 bases and J gave up 4 bases, with 20 bases separating them. CDR3 coding DNA: TGTGCCAGCAACTTAGCGGACAGGATCGGATACGAGCAGTACTTC. Protein sequence: CASNLADRIGYEQYF.

Ten or more counts support this clonotype. This chain joins TRBV6-1 and TRBJ2-7; TRBD2 matches at 9 bases. This CDR3 spans 15 amino acids. Germline values: CDR1 MNHNS, CDR2 SASEGT. V lost 3 bases and J lost 3; bases outside the gene matches: 6. The CDR3 DNA is TGTGCCAGCAGTGAGAGACTAGCGGAGAACTACGAGCAGTACTTC. Translating it yields CASSERLAENYEQYF.